The present entry profiles one T cell receptor (beta chain) with its context. Its specificity is unknown. CDR3 size: 12 residues. The V gene's germline CDR1 is DFQATT and CDR2 SNEGSKA (reference sequence). V was trimmed by 6 bases and J by 5 bases, leaving 14 bases between them. This sample is drawn from a study of human T cells and chemical hapten exposure. Study-wide findings and caveats: Relative to controls, expanded TCRs formed significantly more large CDR3 similarity clusters.

Time point described: patch test 1, 2 weeks after DPC sensitization. Treatment indicated: therapeutic diphenylcyclopropenone sensitization with weekly scalp DPC. Non-pregnant alopecia patients aged 18 to 70, suitable for DPC therapy. Source study methods: Individual samples carried between roughly 20,000 and 690,600 TCRs, with more than 85,000 as the median. MiXCR, run by TCRdb on the RACE reads, gives a single entry per CDR3 protein. The V and J calls and clone size are TCRdb's, not the authors'. There are around 76,000 distinct CDR3 sequences in the sample; about 10% occur only once, and under 4% lies in the top ten.

This TCR was sampled from an older woman with alopecia areata. Some clones in this sample may be carry-over from other donors' samples. The gene calls are TRBV20-1 and TRBJ2-7, with D possibly TRBD2 on 6 matching bases. The sequences come from whole blood, collected in connection with sensitization to the hapten diphenylcyclopropenone (DPC). The CDR3 region is CSALDRRDEQYF. DNA of the CDR3: TGCAGTGCCTTGGATAGGAGGGACGAGCAGTACTTC.